This section outlines one T cell receptor beta chain sequence together with its context. Its antigen is as yet unknown. The table came from immunoSEQ multiplex PCR; TCRdb's copy has only in-frame clones and leaves some out. The data contain around 95,000 clones, just over 90% of them singletons. This CDR3 has 17 residues. Trimming removed 4 bases at V and 6 bases at J, with 25 bases between. The V gene's germline CDR1 is KGHSH and CDR2 LQKENI. The data originate from a study of OX40 agonist ivuxolimab in advanced cancers. About the study: People who had prior anti-PD-1, anti-PD-L1 or anti-CTLA-4 therapy could take part, and around 40% had some. General study points: The study observed clonal expansion of CD4+ and CD8+ blood T cells by week 6 at 0.1 to 3.0 mg/kg. Relative to CD4+, CD8+ T cells held more expanded clones on average.

The source of this sequence is an adult with an advanced solid tumor such as melanoma, head and neck, liver or kidney cancer. The material was CD4+ or CD8+ T cells sorted from blood, obtained in a trial of the OX40 agonist ivuxolimab. The genes are TRBV18 and TRBJ2-7; D not resolved. CDR3 protein: CASSLVPHTDLSVEQYF. For the CDR3, the DNA is TGTGCCAGCTCACTCGTCCCTCACACTGACCTATCCGTCGAGCAGTACTTC.